This T cell receptor beta chain derives from a study of blood T cell repertoires in COVID-19. V lost 0 bases to trimming and J lost 4 bases, with 13 bases between them. The germline CDR1 and CDR2 sequences are SGHRS and YFSETQ. CDR3 length equals 15 residues. In the original analysis: Estimated nucleated cell counts came from reference gene primer amplification. The method was immunoSEQ multiplex PCR; TCRdb's version includes in-frame clones alone and lacks a portion of them. The V and J calls and clone size come from that table; D and trimming were worked out from the DNA. Of 150,000 to 200,000 clones listed, roughly nine tenths were seen once; the top ten hold 2.5% to 4%.

The TCR comes from a man between 65 and 85 years old with acute or convalescent COVID-19. The chain joins TRBV5-1 to TRBJ2-5; TRBD1 might be the D (5 bases). The sequenced sample consisted of peripheral blood. In DNA, the CDR3 is TGCGCCAGCAGCTTGGGTTCGGGCAGGGCAGAGACCCAGTACTTC. Its protein product is CASSLGSGRAETQYF.